This T cell receptor beta chain was sequenced for a study of blood T cell repertoires in COVID-19. Across the study: Researchers got acute and convalescent COVID-19 samples from the United States, Italy and Spain. The cDNA or gDNA used as material had been derived from T cells, B-cell-depleted T cells, or PBMCs.

The CDR3 runs 14 residues. Germline V gene sequence: CDR1 MNHNY, CDR2 SVGAGI (reference sequence). After removal of 4 bases from V and 5 bases from J, the junction contained 1 base not matched to a gene. Authors' analysis steps: Quantification of nucleated cells was approximated via reference gene primer amplification. Repertoires were generated with immunoSEQ multiplex PCR, while TCRdb's copy carries only in-frame clones and drops some. For V, J and clone size, that table is used; D and trimming come from the DNA. The sample records more than 95,000 clones, around 80% being singletons. The rearrangement links TRBV6-6 to TRBJ1-4; 10 bases align to TRBD1. Sequencing used peripheral blood. The source is a man aged 50-59 years with acute or convalescent COVID-19. Here the CDR3 reads CASSSGQGNEKLFF. The CDR3 DNA sequence: TGTGCCAGCAGTTCGGGACAGGGGAATGAAAAACTGTTTTTT.